This TCR beta chain was captured by sequencing in a study of T cells in Graves' hyperthyroidism and ophthalmopathy. Uncontrolled infection, other autoimmune disease, pregnancy or lactation disqualified patients from enrolment. An approximately 10 ml volume of fresh peripheral blood provided the PBMCs. Regions amplified from RNA transcripts were the TCR beta CDR3 regions. Researchers ran a first-round RT-PCR on the TCR CDR3 using the HTBI primer set. TCRdb reprocessed the multiplex PCR reads via MiXCR and lists one record per CDR3 protein. The sample holds fewer than 45,000 distinct CDR3 sequences, 49% seen once. In germline, CDR1 is MNHEY, CDR2 SMNVEV (reference sequence). V lost 2 bases and J lost 13, with 12 bases in between. This CDR3 comprises 13 residues.

The clonotype comes from a woman in her forties or fifties with Graves' hyperthyroidism that later progressed to Graves' ophthalmopathy. This rearrangement joins TRBV27 to TRBJ1-6; TRBD1 might be the D (5 bases). Sequencing used blood. The CDR3 here is CASSLKGRAPLHF. The DNA for the CDR3 is TGTGCCAGCAGTTTAAAGGGACGAGCTCCCCTCCACTTT.